The entry that follows covers one T cell receptor (beta chain) sequence. Germline V CDR1 and CDR2: MNHEY, SVGAGI. This CDR3 spans 13 amino acids. The V gene end was trimmed by 5 bases and the J gene end by 4 bases; junction bases not matched to a gene: 4. Time point of the sample: blood 2 weeks post-SBRT. Treatment specified: 15 Gy SBRT to primary tumor, nephrectomy 4 weeks later. This record comes from a study of radiation and T cells in renal cell carcinoma. Sequencing was performed with immunoSEQ multiplex PCR; in TCRdb, only in-frame clones are kept and a portion is missing. The repertoire holds 120,000 or so clones, with about four fifths as singletons.

The TCR comes from a man aged 50 to 59 with renal cell carcinoma. V is TRBV6-5 and J is TRBJ2-7; 8 nucleotides agree with TRBD1. The input for sequencing was blood, taken from a patient whose treatment included radiotherapy and nephrectomy. The CDR3 loop is CASSRDRSYEQYF. In DNA form, the CDR3 reads TGTGCCAGCAGTAGGGACAGGAGTTACGAGCAGTACTTC.